Listed below are T cell receptor beta chains from one sample, sequenced in a study of molecular identifiers for immune sequencing clone quantification. TCRdb ran MiXCR on the PCR reads and lists one entry per CDR3 protein. The sample shows some 96,000 distinct CDR3 sequences, more than 20% of them seen only once. The sample was naive CD8+ T cells from blood, with Jurkat cell RNA spiked in. These receptors were obtained from a human donor in good health. Some libraries in this study had Jurkat cell RNA spiked in. Each CDR3 is given with its conserved first and last residue. D genes are given only for firm matches. Clone size is stated in some rows and not others, as once, few, many or a class when expanded.

TRBV4-1,NA,many,TRBJ2-3,TGCGCCAGCAGCCTGAATCAGAGAGATACGCAGTATTTT,CASSLNQRDTQYF
TRBV7-9,TRBD1,many,TRBJ1-1,TGTGCCAGCAGCTTAGTGACAGGGACCAGCACTGAAGCTTTCTTT,CASSLVTGTSTEAFF
TRBV9,NA,many,TRBJ2-1,TGTGCCAGCAGCGTAGAGTCCCGGGCCAGCTCCTACAATGAGCAGTTCTTC,CASSVESRASSYNEQFF
TRBV15,TRBD1,many,TRBJ2-3,TGTGCCACCAGCAGACCCAGACCGGGACAGCTCCCAGATACGCAGTATTTT,CATSRPRPGQLPDTQYF
TRBV11-2,TRBD1,NA,TRBJ1-5,TGTGCCAGCAGCTTAGAAGGCCTCAGGGGGCTGGGTCAGCCCCAGCATTTT,CASSLEGLRGLGQPQHF
TRBV2,NA,many,TRBJ2-2,TGTGCCAGCAGTGAAACGGGCCGGAGCACCGGGGAGCTGTTTTTT,CASSETGRSTGELFF
TRBV24-1,NA,NA,TRBJ2-3,TGTGCCACCAGTGATTTTGGCAAAGAATTCGGCTCAGATACGCAGTATTTT,CATSDFGKEFGSDTQYF
TRBV27,NA,few,TRBJ2-7,TGTGCCAGCAGTTTTTATGGACAGTCCTACGAGCAGTACTTC,CASSFYGQSYEQYF
TRBV4-1,TRBD2,few,TRBJ2-1,TGCGCCAGCAGCCACCGGACGGCTAGCGGTAACAATGAGCAGTTCTTC,CASSHRTASGNNEQFF
TRBV30,NA,NA,TRBJ1-5,TGTGCCTGGAGTTGGGGTAGCAATCAGCCCCAGCATTTT,CAWSWGSNQPQHF
TRBV20-1,NA,many,TRBJ2-7,TGCAGTGCTAGAGACCGGGGAAGTGACGAGCAGTACTTC,CSARDRGSDEQYF
TRBV11-2,NA,many,TRBJ2-7,TGTGCCAGCAGCTTGCTAGCGGAGCAGTACTTC,CASSLLAEQYF
TRBV7-9,NA,few,TRBJ2-7,TGTGCCAGCAGCAAAAAGGTAACTCCCTACGAGCAGTACTTC,CASSKKVTPYEQYF
TRBV7-8,NA,many,TRBJ1-5,TGTGCCAGCAGCTTATCGGTCACATATAGCAATCAGCCCCAGCATTTT,CASSLSVTYSNQPQHF
TRBV14,NA,many,TRBJ1-2,TGTGCCAGCAGCCAAGTAGGCGCAGGGGAGCGCTATGGCTACACCTTC,CASSQVGAGERYGYTF
TRBV7-9,NA,many,TRBJ1-1,TGTGCCAGCAGCTATACGCAGGGGACTGAAGCTTTCTTT,CASSYTQGTEAFF
TRBV4-1,TRBD1,NA,TRBJ2-1,TGCGCCAGCAGCCAAGCTAAAGGGGGCTTTGAGCAGTTCTTC,CASSQAKGGFEQFF
TRBV7-6,NA,many,TRBJ1-1,TGTGCCAGCAGCTTAGAATCCGAGTGGTGGTCTGAAGCTTTCTTT,CASSLESEWWSEAFF
TRBV12-3/TRBV12-4,NA,NA,TRBJ2-1,TGTGCCAGCAGTCCCCGTGGGGGGACTTTGATATCTAACTCCTACAATGAGCAGTTCTTC,CASSPRGGTLISNSYNEQFF
TRBV20-1,TRBD1,many,TRBJ2-7,TGCAGTGCAACCCCCAACCCCGGGACAGGGGTGCACGAGCAGTACTTC,CSATPNPGTGVHEQYF
TRBV19,TRBD2,many,TRBJ2-3,TGTGCCACCTCTCCGGGGCGGGGGGGAACAGATACGCAGTATTTT,CATSPGRGGTDTQYF
TRBV6-6,TRBD1,few,TRBJ1-5,TGTGCCAGCAGTTATTTGGGACAGGGGGACGGTCAGCCCCAGCATTTT,CASSYLGQGDGQPQHF
TRBV11-2,NA,few,TRBJ2-5,TGTGCCAGCAGCGAAACTGGGACTTTTGGGGAGACCCAGTACTTC,CASSETGTFGETQYF
TRBV28,TRBD1,many,TRBJ1-6,TGTGCCAGCAGACAATTGACAGGGGTAGGGTCACCCCTCCACTTT,CASRQLTGVGSPLHF
TRBV13,TRBD1,few,TRBJ2-5,TGTGCCAGCAGCACGTGGGACAGCCAAGAGACCCAGTACTTC,CASSTWDSQETQYF
TRBV2,NA,many,TRBJ2-3,TGTGCCAGCAGGCGGGTCATGAGCACAGATACGCAGTATTTT,CASRRVMSTDTQYF
TRBV7-2,TRBD2,NA,TRBJ2-1,TGTGCCAGCAGCTTAGCGCTAGCGGGGGGAGGAAATGAGCAGTTCTTC,CASSLALAGGGNEQFF
TRBV7-9,TRBD2,NA,TRBJ2-3,TGTGCCGGCAGCCCCACTAGCGGGGGGCTCTCAGATACGCAGTATTTT,CAGSPTSGGLSDTQYF
TRBV4-3,NA,many,TRBJ2-7,TGCGCCAGCAGCCAAGGGCCTCGGCTCAGCTCCTACGAGCAGTACTTC,CASSQGPRLSSYEQYF
TRBV2,TRBD1,many,TRBJ2-3,TGTGCCAGCAGTTCCGGGACAGGGACGACAGATACGCAGTATTTT,CASSSGTGTTDTQYF
TRBV7-2,NA,many,TRBJ2-3,TGTGCCAGCAGCTTAGCTGTGGGATCAGATACGCAGTATTTT,CASSLAVGSDTQYF
TRBV5-4,NA,few,TRBJ2-7,TGTGCCAGCAGCTACACGGGAATCGAGCAGTACTTC,CASSYTGIEQYF
TRBV4-3,NA,few,TRBJ2-7,TGCGCCAGCAGCTCCGGCAGGGGAGTCTACGAGCAGTACTTC,CASSSGRGVYEQYF
TRBV4-3,TRBD1,NA,TRBJ2-1,TGCGCCAGCAGCCAAAGCCTGGCAGGGGGCCACAATGAGCAGTTCTTC,CASSQSLAGGHNEQFF
TRBV10-3,NA,many,TRBJ2-3,TGTGCCATCAGCCGACCCAGCGGCACAGATACGCAGTATTTT,CAISRPSGTDTQYF
TRBV7-3,NA,few,TRBJ2-3,TGTGCCAGCAGCTCGTCCGGGAGTTTGACAGATACGCAGTATTTT,CASSSSGSLTDTQYF
TRBV4-1,NA,NA,TRBJ2-3,TGCGCCCGCCTCCGGGACAGGGATCATCGGGGGGGGGTCCCTGGCACAGATACGCAGTATTTT,CARLRDRDHRGGVPGTDTQYF
TRBV10-2,NA,many,TRBJ1-3,TGCGCCACCTTTGACTCTGGAAACACCATATATTTT,CATFDSGNTIYF
TRBV6-5,TRBD1,many,TRBJ2-5,TGTGCCAGCAGTTACGGGGGGACAGGGGTAGAGACCCAGTACTTC,CASSYGGTGVETQYF
TRBV7-2,TRBD2,NA,TRBJ2-7,TGTGCCAGCAACGCAACGGGACTAGCGGGCTACGAGCAGTACTTC,CASNATGLAGYEQYF
TRBV7-2,NA,many,TRBJ1-1,TGTGCCAGCAGCCCGGGGGGTCCCCCAGAAGGGACTGAAGCTTTCTTT,CASSPGGPPEGTEAFF
TRBV7-7,NA,many,TRBJ2-5,TGTGCCAGCAGCCCCGGTCCCGGGTCACAAGAGACCCAGTACTTC,CASSPGPGSQETQYF
TRBV10-3,TRBD2,NA,TRBJ2-1,TGTGCCATCAGCAGTCTAGCGGGGGAGAGCTCCTACGATGAGCAGTTCTTC,CAISSLAGESSYDEQFF
TRBV7-3,TRBD2,many,TRBJ2-1,TGTGCCAGCAGCTTAACGGGGGGGAACTCCTACAATGAGCAGTTCTTC,CASSLTGGNSYNEQFF
TRBV27,NA,few,TRBJ2-2,TGTGCCAGCAGCCAGATGGGCGGGGAGCTGTTTTTT,CASSQMGGELFF
TRBV6-1,TRBD1,many,TRBJ2-7,TGTGCCAGCGACCTGACAGGGCCCCACGAGCAGTACTTC,CASDLTGPHEQYF
TRBV19,NA,few,TRBJ1-2,TGTGCCAGTTTTGCTAAGAAAGGGCAGTCTGAGCAGGGCTACACCTTC,CASFAKKGQSEQGYTF
TRBV2,NA,many,TRBJ2-5,TGTGCCAGCATAAGAGAGACCCAGTACTTC,CASIRETQYF